This TCR beta chain was captured by sequencing in a study of control samples from healthy donors and cancer patients. V lost 2 bases, J lost 6 bases, and 16 bases lay in between. This CDR3 has 15 amino acids. The germline V gene has CDR1 SGDLS and CDR2 YYNGEE. Using immunoSEQ multiplex PCR, the repertoire was profiled, and TCRdb retains in-frame clones only, with some absent. Here the sample spans about 120,000 clones, approximately 88% being singletons. Sample: blood. The chain is built from TRBV9 and TRBJ2-3, with D possibly matching TRBD1 (6 bases). The clonotype originates from a man aged 40-49 years in good health. CDR3 sequence: CASSVTGYEMDTQYF. The CDR3 bases are TGTGCCAGCAGCGTCACAGGGTATGAGATGGATACGCAGTATTTT.